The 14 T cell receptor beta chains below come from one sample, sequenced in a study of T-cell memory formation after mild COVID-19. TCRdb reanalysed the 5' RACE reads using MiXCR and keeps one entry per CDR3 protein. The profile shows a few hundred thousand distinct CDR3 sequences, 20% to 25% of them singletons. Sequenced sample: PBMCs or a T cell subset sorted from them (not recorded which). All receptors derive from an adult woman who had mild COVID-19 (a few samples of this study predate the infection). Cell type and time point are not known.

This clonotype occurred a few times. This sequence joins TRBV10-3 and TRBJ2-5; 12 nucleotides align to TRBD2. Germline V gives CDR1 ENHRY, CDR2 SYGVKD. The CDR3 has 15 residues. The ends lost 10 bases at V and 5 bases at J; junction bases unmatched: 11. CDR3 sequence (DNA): TGTGCCACCCTAGCGGGGGGGCAGATAGCTGAGACCCAGTACTTC. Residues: CATLAGGQIAETQYF.

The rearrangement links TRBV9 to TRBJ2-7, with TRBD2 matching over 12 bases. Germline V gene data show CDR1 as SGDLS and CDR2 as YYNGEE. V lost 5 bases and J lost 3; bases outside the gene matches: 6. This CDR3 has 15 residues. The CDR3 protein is CASSERTSGIYEQYF. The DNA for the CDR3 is TGTGCCAGCAGTGAACGGACTAGCGGGATCTACGAGCAGTACTTC.

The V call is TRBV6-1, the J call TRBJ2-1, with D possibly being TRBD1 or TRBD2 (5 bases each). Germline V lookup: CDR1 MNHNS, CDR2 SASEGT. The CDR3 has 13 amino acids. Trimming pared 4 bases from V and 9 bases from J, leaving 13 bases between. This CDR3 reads CASSAQWDGEQFF. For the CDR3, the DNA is TGTGCCAGCAGTGCACAGTGGGACGGTGAGCAGTTCTTC.

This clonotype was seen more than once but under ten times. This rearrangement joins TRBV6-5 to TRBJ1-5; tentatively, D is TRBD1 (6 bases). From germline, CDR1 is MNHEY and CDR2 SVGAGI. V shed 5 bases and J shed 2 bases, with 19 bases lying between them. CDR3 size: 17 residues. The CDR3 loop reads CASSPFVGQSGNQPQHF. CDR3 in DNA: TGTGCCAGCAGTCCCTTCGTAGGACAGTCTGGCAATCAGCCCCAGCATTTT.

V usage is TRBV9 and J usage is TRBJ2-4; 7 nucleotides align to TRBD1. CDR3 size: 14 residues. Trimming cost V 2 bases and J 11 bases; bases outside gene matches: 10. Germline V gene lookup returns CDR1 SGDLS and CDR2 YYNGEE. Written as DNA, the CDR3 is TGTGCCAGCAGCGTCACCCGGGACAGTGTCCTTCAGTACTTC. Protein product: CASSVTRDSVLQYF.

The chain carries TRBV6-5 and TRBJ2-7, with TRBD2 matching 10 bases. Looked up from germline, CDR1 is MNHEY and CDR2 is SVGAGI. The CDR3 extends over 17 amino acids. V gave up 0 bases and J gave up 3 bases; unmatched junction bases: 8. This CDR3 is CASSYSTSGCGFYEQYF. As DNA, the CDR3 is TGTGCCAGCAGTTACTCGACTAGCGGGTGTGGTTTCTACGAGCAGTACTTC.

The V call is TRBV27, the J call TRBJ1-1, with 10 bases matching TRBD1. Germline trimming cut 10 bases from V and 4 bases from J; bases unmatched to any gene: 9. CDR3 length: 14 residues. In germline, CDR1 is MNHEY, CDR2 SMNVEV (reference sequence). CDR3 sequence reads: CAIHRDRGITEAFF. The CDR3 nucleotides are TGTGCCATCCACCGGGACAGGGGTATCACTGAAGCTTTCTTT.

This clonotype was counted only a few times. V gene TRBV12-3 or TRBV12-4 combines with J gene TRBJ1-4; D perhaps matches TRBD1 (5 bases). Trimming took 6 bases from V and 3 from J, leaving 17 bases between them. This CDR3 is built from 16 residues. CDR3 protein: CASRWGSSLPNEKLFF. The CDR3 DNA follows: TGTGCCAGCAGATGGGGCAGCTCCCTCCCTAATGAAAAACTGTTTTTT.

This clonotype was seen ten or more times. In DNA form, the CDR3 reads TGTGCCAGCAGTGATCCTACGGGGCGGGGGGGCACAGATACGCAGTATTTT. Translating it yields CASSDPTGRGGTDTQYF. V gene TRBV25-1 combines with J gene TRBJ2-3, with 8 bases fitting TRBD2. The V gene end was trimmed by 3 bases and the J gene end by 1 base; junction bases not matched to a gene: 9. The CDR3 is made up of 17 amino acids. Germline V gene data show CDR1 as MGHDK and CDR2 as SYGVNS. Together with reference TRBV25-1 and TRBJ2-3, the CDR3 gives the full variable domain: EADIYQTPRYLVIGTGKKITLECSQTMGHDKMYWYQQDPGMELHLIHYSYGVNSTEKGDLSSESTVSRIRTEHFPLTLESARPSHTSQYLCASSDPTGRGGTDTQYFGPGTRLTVL.

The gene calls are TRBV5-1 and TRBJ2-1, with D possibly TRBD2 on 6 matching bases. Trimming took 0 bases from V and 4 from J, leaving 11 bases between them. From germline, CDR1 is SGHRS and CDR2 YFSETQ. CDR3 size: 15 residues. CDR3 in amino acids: CASSLDSGNYNEQFF. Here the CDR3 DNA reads TGCGCCAGCAGCTTGGATAGCGGAAATTACAATGAGCAGTTCTTC.

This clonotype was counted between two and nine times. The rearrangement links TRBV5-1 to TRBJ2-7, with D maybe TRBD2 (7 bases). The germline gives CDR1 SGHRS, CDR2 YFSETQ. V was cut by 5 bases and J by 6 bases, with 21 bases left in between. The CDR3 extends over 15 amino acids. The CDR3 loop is CASRSNAGGPGEQYF. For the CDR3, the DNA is TGCGCCAGCAGGTCCAATGCCGGGGGGCCCGGCGAGCAGTACTTC.

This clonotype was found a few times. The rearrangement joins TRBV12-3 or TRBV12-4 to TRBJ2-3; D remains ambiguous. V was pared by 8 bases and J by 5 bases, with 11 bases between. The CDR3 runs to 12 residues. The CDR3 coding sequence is TGTGCCAGCTGCCCCCCGGGAGATACGCAGTATTTT. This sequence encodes CASCPPGDTQYF.

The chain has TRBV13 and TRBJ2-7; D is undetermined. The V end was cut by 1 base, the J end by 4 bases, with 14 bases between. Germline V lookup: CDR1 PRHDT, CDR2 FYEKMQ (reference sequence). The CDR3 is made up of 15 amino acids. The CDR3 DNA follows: TGTGCCAGCAGCTTAGAGGCCCTCGGTAAATACGAGCAGTACTTC. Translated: CASSLEALGKYEQYF.

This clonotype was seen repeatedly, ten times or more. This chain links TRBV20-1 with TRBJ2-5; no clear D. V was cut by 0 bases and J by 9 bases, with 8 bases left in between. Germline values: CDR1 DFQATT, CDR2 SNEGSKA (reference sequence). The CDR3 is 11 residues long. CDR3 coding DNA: TGCAGTGCTAGAGAACCCCCTGCCCAGTACTTC. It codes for CSAREPPAQYF.